Shown below are 6 T cell receptor beta chains from a single sample sequenced in a study of vaccination effects on CD4 cells after COVID-19. Subsequent to approximately 11 days of culture, CD4+ T cells were isolated. This table comes from immunoSEQ multiplex PCR, and its TCRdb copy is limited to in-frame clones, with some not included. The sample includes tens of thousands of clones, approximately 78% seen only once; the top ten take roughly 25%. Their cognate antigens are unknown. This specimen consisted of CD4+ T cells from PBMCs cultured without peptide, obtained before COVID-19 vaccination. These receptors were taken from a human donor who had a prior SARS-CoV-2 infection.

This clone appeared a few times. CDR3 residues: CASMGDRGDEQYF. The CDR3 nucleotides are TGTGCCAGCATGGGGGACAGGGGGGACGAGCAGTACTTC. This chain connects TRBV2 to TRBJ2-7, with TRBD1 matching 11 bases. CDR3 size: 13 residues. V shed 7 bases and J 5 bases; nucleotides not matched to a gene: 4. Germline V lookup: CDR1 SNHLY, CDR2 FYNNEI.

The chain recombines TRBV9 with TRBJ2-1, with 12 bases fitting TRBD2. CDR3 length: 20 residues. The J segment lost 6 bases and the V segment lost 0 bases, leaving 16 bases of the junction unmatched. Germline V gives CDR1 SGDLS, CDR2 YYNGEE. The chain's CDR3 is CASSVGTSGTWGGRSNEQFF. The CDR3 region has the DNA TGTGCCAGCAGCGTAGGGACTAGCGGGACTTGGGGGGGACGGTCCAATGAGCAGTTCTTC.

The rearrangement joins TRBV25-1 to TRBJ2-7; 12 nucleotides agree with TRBD2. In germline, CDR1 is MGHDK, CDR2 SYGVNS. V shed 5 bases, J shed 4 bases, and the junction held 3 bases outside the gene matches. The CDR3 is made up of 14 amino acids. The chain's CDR3 is CASSLAGGQYEQYF. Written as DNA, the CDR3 is TGTGCCAGCAGTCTAGCGGGAGGGCAATACGAGCAGTACTTC.

The chain recombines TRBV30 with TRBJ1-4, with D perhaps matching TRBD1 (6 bases). Germline lookup yields CDR1 GTSNPN and CDR2 SVGIG (reference sequence). With 2 bases removed from V and 3 bases from J, the gap between germline ends came to 16 bases. The CDR3 contains 16 residues. The CDR3 region is CAWSRGGGVANEKLFF. CDR3 DNA sequence: TGTGCCTGGAGTCGTGGGGGCGGTGTGGCTAATGAAAAACTGTTTTTT.

The chain is built from TRBV18 and TRBJ2-5; D may match TRBD1 or TRBD2 (5 bases each). The CDR3 is 15 amino acids. Germline CDR1 is KGHSH and CDR2 is LQKENI. Trimming took off 3 bases at V and 1 base at J, with 12 bases between the two ends. As DNA, the CDR3 is TGTGCCAGCTCACCTAGGACGGGGCCCCAAGAGACCCAGTACTTC. Protein: CASSPRTGPQETQYF.

This clone came up a few times. Compared with germline, one end of the junction differs, possibly owing to a read error. V gene TRBV7-7 combines with J gene TRBJ2-2; 11 positions match TRBD1. CDR3 size: 16 residues. The germline V gene has CDR1 SSHAT and CDR2 FNYEAQ (reference sequence). CDR3 bases: TGTGCTAGCAGCTTAGCCGGACAGGGGGCCACCGGGGAGCTGTTTTTT. Translated, it gives CASSLAGQGATGELFF. The variable domain in full, with the rest retrieved from reference TRBV7-7 and TRBJ2-2, is GAGVSQSPRYKVTKRGQDVTLRCDPISSHATLYWYQQALGQGPEFLTYFNYEAQPDKSGLPSDRFSAERPEGSISTLTIQRTEQRDSAMYRCASSLAGQGATGELFFGEGSRLTVL.